The clone carrying this T cell receptor beta chain has only a few counts. Some clones are missing from TCRdb's copy, which holds only in-frame ones; the method was immunoSEQ multiplex PCR. This sample has 35,000 to 40,000 clones, with approximately 85% found just once. These data originate in a study of CD4 T cells in relation to SARS-CoV-2 and coronaviruses. For the study at large: Convalescent patients had median age roughly 35 years, range about 20 to 72.

The CDR3 runs to 12 residues. With 2 bases removed from V and 7 bases from J, the gap between germline ends came to 9 bases. Germline assignment: CDR1 LNHNV and CDR2 YYDKDF (reference sequence). The sequencing sample was made of memory CD4+ T cells from PBMCs. This TCR came from an adult with COVID-19. The V and J genes are TRBV15 and TRBJ2-7; D perhaps matches TRBD2 (5 bases). CDR3 nucleotides: TGTGCCACCAGCAGAACGGCGGGTGAGCAGTACTTC. Translating gives CATSRTAGEQYF. Combining the CDR3 with reference TRBV15 and TRBJ2-7 gives the whole variable domain DAMVIQNPRYQVTQFGKPVTLSCSQTLNHNVMYWYQQKSSQAPKLLFHYYDKDFNNEADTPDNFQSRRPNTSFCFLDIRSPGLGDTAMYLCATSRTAGEQYFGPGTRLTVT.